The 15 T cell receptor beta chains given below trace back to one sample, sequenced in a study of shared clonotypes between healthy human individuals. Profiled with immunoSEQ multiplex PCR; TCRdb holds only in-frame clones, not every one. Here the sample spans roughly 660,000 clones, around 90% being singletons. Sequencing used memory CD8+ T cells from PBMCs. The subset here: CD45RO+ cells pooled with CCR7-negative TemRA cells. Receptors were obtained from a young man in good health. Some clones in this sample may be carry-over from other donors' samples.

This chain links TRBV28 with TRBJ2-3; D is unresolved. The CDR3 consists of 16 residues. Germline V gene sequence: CDR1 MDHEN, CDR2 SYDVKM. Trimming took 0 bases from V and 2 from J, leaving 12 bases between them. CDR3 nucleotides: TGTGCCAGCAGTTTATGGGGATCAACTTTCACAGATACGCAGTATTTT. Protein product: CASSLWGSTFTDTQYF.

The genes are TRBV15 and TRBJ1-5, with 7 bases matching TRBD1. The V segment lost 5 bases and the J segment 3 bases; nucleotides outside the gene matches: 4. This CDR3 contains 14 residues. Germline loops: CDR1 LNHNV, CDR2 YYDKDF (reference sequence). The CDR3 bases are TGTGCCACCAGCCAAACAGGGGTCAATCAGCCCCAGCATTTT. Residues: CATSQTGVNQPQHF.

V gene TRBV29-1 combines with J gene TRBJ2-1, with 7 bases lining up with TRBD2. This CDR3 has 14 residues. The trim removed 3 bases at V and 0 bases at J, leaving 2 bases unmatched. From germline, CDR1 is SQVTM and CDR2 ANQGSEA. The CDR3 protein is CSVDGGSSYNEQFF. CDR3 sequence (DNA): TGCAGCGTTGATGGCGGGAGCTCCTACAATGAGCAGTTCTTC.

This chain links TRBV4-1 with TRBJ2-7, with 14 bases matching TRBD2. The V gene's germline CDR1 is MGHRA and CDR2 YSYEKL. Trimming took 4 bases from V and 5 from J; bases not matched to a gene: 7. The CDR3 extends over 16 amino acids. DNA of the CDR3: TGCGCCAGCAGCCCCACCCGACTAGCGGGAGGGGACGAGCAGTACTTC. It encodes CASSPTRLAGGDEQYF.

The chain employs TRBV18 and TRBJ1-1, with D uncertain. Trimming cost V 1 base and J 2 bases, with 17 bases left between them. This CDR3 comprises 17 residues. The germline V gene has CDR1 KGHSH and CDR2 LQKENI. The CDR3, as DNA: TGTGCCAGCTCACCACGTGAGGAGGTCCTATTTAACACTGAAGCTTTCTTT. Its protein is CASSPREEVLFNTEAFF.

As to this clone: At one boundary the junction diverges from the germline segment, which might be a read error. The chain is built from TRBV11-1 and TRBJ2-1; 7 positions match TRBD2. Germline V CDR1 and CDR2: SGHAT, FQDESV (reference sequence). There are 13 residues in the CDR3. The CDR3 reads CASSLRDYYEQFF. In DNA, the CDR3 is TGTGCCAGCAGCCTCCGGGACTACTATGAGCAGTTCTTC.

V and J are TRBV27 and TRBJ2-7; D not certain. The CDR3 length is 14 residues. Germline lookup yields CDR1 MNHEY and CDR2 SMNVEV (reference sequence). The ends were cut back, 5 bases at V and 4 bases at J, with 15 bases in the middle. CDR3 amino acids: CASSPLGLSYEQYF. The CDR3 DNA reads TGTGCCAGCAGTCCCCTCGGGCTGTCGTACGAGCAGTACTTC.

V is TRBV9 and J is TRBJ2-3; D is perhaps TRBD1 or TRBD2 (5 bases each). The V end was cut by 0 bases, the J end by 6 bases, with 14 bases between. Germline CDR1 and CDR2: SGDLS and YYNGEE. This CDR3 comprises 15 residues. For the CDR3, the DNA is TGTGCCAGCAGCGTAGTTGGGGGTACTGGCGATACGCAGTATTTT. It translates to CASSVVGGTGDTQYF.

The rearrangement uses TRBV28 and TRBJ2-1, with 8 bases fitting TRBD2. CDR1 is MDHEN and CDR2 is SYDVKM in the germline V gene. CDR3 size: 17 residues. Trimming removed 6 bases from V and 8 bases from J; junction bases left unmatched: 18. CDR3 nucleotide sequence: TGTGCCAGCAGACCCTCTCTAGCTCGGGAGGGGGTTGATGAGCAGTTCTTC. This gives the protein CASRPSLAREGVDEQFF. Supplemented by reference TRBV28 and TRBJ2-1, the full variable domain reads DVKVTQSSRYLVKRTGEKVFLECVQDMDHENMFWYRQDPGLGLRLIYFSYDVKMKEKGDIPEGYSVSREKKERFSLILESASTNQTSMYLCASRPSLAREGVDEQFFGPGTRLTVL.

CDR3 DNA sequence: TGTGCCAGCAGTACTTACAGGGGGCCCGAATTTATCCCCACTGAAGCTTTCTTT. This codes for CASSTYRGPEFIPTEAFF. The chain uses TRBV25-1 and TRBJ1-1, with 9 bases identical to TRBD1. CDR3 length: 18 residues. V lost 5 bases and J lost 4; bases outside the gene matches: 17. Germline V gene lookup returns CDR1 MGHDK and CDR2 SYGVNS.

This clone was recorded once. The V gene is TRBV7-2, the J gene TRBJ1-1; TRBD1 might be the D (6 bases). The germline V gene encodes CDR1 SGHTA and CDR2 FQGNSA. V was pared by 3 bases and J by 1 base, with 12 bases between. CDR3 length: 15 residues. The CDR3 here is CASSFSGHPNTEAFF. The CDR3 DNA reads TGTGCCAGCAGCTTTTCGGGACACCCGAACACTGAAGCTTTCTTT.

The genes are TRBV27 and TRBJ2-7, with a possible D match to TRBD1 (6 bases). Trimming stripped 8 bases from V and 4 bases from J, with 21 bases between. This CDR3 region has 15 residues. Germline lookup yields CDR1 MNHEY and CDR2 SMNVEV (reference sequence). The CDR3 is CASSPGAGARYEQYF. In DNA, the CDR3 is TGTGCCAGCTCCCCCGGCGCAGGGGCGCGTTACGAGCAGTACTTC.

The CDR3 loop reads CASSYGLAGGPRETQYF. The DNA for the CDR3 is TGTGCCAGCAGCTATGGACTAGCGGGAGGGCCGCGGGAGACCCAGTACTTC. The gene calls are TRBV5-8 and TRBJ2-5; 15 nucleotides match TRBD2. The V segment lost 3 bases and the J segment 5 bases; nucleotides outside the gene matches: 8. This CDR3 region has 17 residues. Germline-derived CDR1 and CDR2 are SGHTS and YDEGEE.

The chain uses TRBV9 and TRBJ2-7; possible D gene TRBD1, 6 bases. The CDR3 spans 16 residues. V lost 0 bases and J lost 7, with 20 bases in between. Germline V gene data show CDR1 as SGDLS and CDR2 as YYNGEE. Written as DNA, the CDR3 is TGTGCCAGCAGCGTAGGTGGGCAGGGGCCGCCTGGGGAGCAGTACTTC. Its translation is CASSVGGQGPPGEQYF. Full variable domain (rest looked up from reference TRBV9 and TRBJ2-7): DSGVTQTPKHLITATGQRVTLRCSPRSGDLSVYWYQQSLDQGLQFLIQYYNGEERAKGNILERFSAQQFPDLHSELNLSSLELGDSALYFCASSVGGQGPPGEQYFGPGTRLTVT.

The rearrangement links TRBV6-1 to TRBJ2-4; a possible D gene is TRBD2 (6 bases). The CDR3 length is 14 residues. The ends were cut back, 2 bases at V and 9 bases at J, with 14 bases in the middle. In germline, CDR1 is MNHNS, CDR2 SASEGT. The CDR3 here is CASSELGGTGIQYF. The CDR3 region has the DNA TGTGCCAGCAGTGAACTCGGCGGGACGGGCATTCAGTACTTC.